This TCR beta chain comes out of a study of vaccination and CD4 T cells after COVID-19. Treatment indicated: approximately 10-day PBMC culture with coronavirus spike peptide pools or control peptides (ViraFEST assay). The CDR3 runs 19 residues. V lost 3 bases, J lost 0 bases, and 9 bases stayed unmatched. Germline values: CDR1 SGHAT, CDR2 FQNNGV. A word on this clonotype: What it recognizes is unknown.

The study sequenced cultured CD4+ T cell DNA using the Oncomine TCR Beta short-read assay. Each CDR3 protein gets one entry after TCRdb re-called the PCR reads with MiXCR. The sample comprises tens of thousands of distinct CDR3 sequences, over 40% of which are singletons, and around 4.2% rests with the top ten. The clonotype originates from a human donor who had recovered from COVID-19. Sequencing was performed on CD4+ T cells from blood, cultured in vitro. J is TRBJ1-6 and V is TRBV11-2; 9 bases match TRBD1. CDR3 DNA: TGTGCCAGCAGCTTTTCACAGGGGGCCTTGAGCTCCTATAATTCACCCCTCCACTTT. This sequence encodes CASSFSQGALSSYNSPLHF.